This TCR beta chain was identified in a study of blood T cell repertoires in COVID-19. On the study more broadly: Specimens from acute and convalescent COVID-19 originated in the United States, Italy and Spain. PBMCs, B-cell-depleted T cells, or T cells were the source of the cDNA or gDNA that made up the material.

The CDR3 runs 18 residues. V lost 2 bases and J 4 bases, leaving 21 bases between the germline ends. Germline V gives CDR1 SGHAT, CDR2 FQNNGV. This clone was picked up one time. As originally analysed: Amplified reference gene primers provided the basis for estimating nucleated cell counts. The table came from immunoSEQ multiplex PCR; TCRdb's copy has only in-frame clones and leaves some out. The DNA gave D and trimming, while V, J and clone size come from that table. In the table there are some 58,000 clones, about nine tenths of which are singletons. This clonotype originated in a middle-aged man with acute or convalescent COVID-19. Specimen: peripheral blood. This sequence joins TRBV11-2 and TRBJ2-1; tentatively, D is TRBD2 (7 bases). CDR3 residues: CASSLRDKGGRGYNEQFF. The CDR3 DNA follows: TGTGCCAGCAGCTTACGGGACAAGGGCGGGAGAGGTTACAATGAGCAGTTCTTC.